Shown below are 26 T cell receptor beta chains from a single sample sequenced in a study of Ad26.COV2.S vaccination and SARS-CoV-2 variants. Assay: immunoSEQ multiplex PCR; the TCRdb copy retains only in-frame clones and omits some. The top ten hold 1.5% to 2% of the sample, which has approximately 410,000 clones, 80% to 95% seen once. Documented treatment: some 20 received Ad26.COV2.S at low or high dose, single or two shots; about five received placebo; per-sample allocation not given. Specimen acquisition occurred on day 63 following the initial vaccine or placebo injection. Sequenced material: peripheral blood, taken in a trial of Ad26.COV2.S vaccine versus placebo. These receptors all stem from a person between 18 and 65 years old who received the Ad26.COV2.S COVID-19 vaccine or a placebo.

This chain joins TRBV7-2 and TRBJ2-7, with TRBD2 identical over 9 bases. CDR1 and CDR2 from the germline V gene are SGHTA and FQGNSA. The CDR3 contains 15 residues. V lost 4 bases and J lost 9; bases outside the gene matches: 13. Here the CDR3 DNA reads TGTGCCAGCAGCTATAGCGGGGGCCCGGGGGGGATGCAGTACTTC. As protein: CASSYSGGPGGMQYF.

This clone came up once. The chain is built from TRBV28 and TRBJ2-7, with D perhaps being TRBD1 or TRBD2 (5 bases each). V lost 0 bases and J 4 bases, leaving 13 bases between the germline ends. The CDR3 covers 15 residues. Per germline, CDR1 MDHEN and CDR2 SYDVKM. CDR3 region: CASSLWLGVRYEQYF. The CDR3 region has the DNA TGTGCCAGCAGTTTATGGTTGGGGGTACGGTACGAGCAGTACTTC. Filled out from reference TRBV28 and TRBJ2-7, the complete variable domain reads DVKVTQSSRYLVKRTGEKVFLECVQDMDHENMFWYRQDPGLGLRLIYFSYDVKMKEKGDIPEGYSVSREKKERFSLILESASTNQTSMYLCASSLWLGVRYEQYFGPGTRLTVT.

V gene TRBV19 combines with J gene TRBJ2-5, with TRBD2 matching 15 bases. There are 17 residues in the CDR3. In germline, CDR1 is LNHDA, CDR2 SQIVND (reference sequence). J was trimmed by 2 bases and V by 5 bases; bases with no gene match: 6. The CDR3 sequence is CASSGLAGGPLQETQYF. The CDR3 DNA is TGTGCCAGTAGTGGACTAGCGGGGGGGCCCCTTCAAGAGACCCAGTACTTC. The whole variable domain, filled in from reference TRBV19 and TRBJ2-5, reads DGGITQSPKYLFRKEGQNVTLSCEQNLNHDAMYWYRQDPGQGLRLIYYSQIVNDFQKGDIAEGYSVSREKKESFPLTVTSAQKNPTAFYLCASSGLAGGPLQETQYFGPGTRLLVL.

The chain carries TRBV5-1 and TRBJ1-1; weak D call: TRBD1 (6 bases). The germline V gene encodes CDR1 SGHRS and CDR2 YFSETQ. The V end lost 0 bases, the J end lost 3 bases, and 12 bases lay between the germline ends. The length of the CDR3 is 15 residues. The CDR3 loop is CASSLGRGEDTEAFF. The CDR3 bases are TGCGCCAGCAGCTTGGGGAGGGGGGAGGACACTGAAGCTTTCTTT.

This clone showed up just a few times. The gene calls are TRBV12-3 or TRBV12-4 and TRBJ2-7; 10 positions match TRBD1. This CDR3 contains 13 residues. V lost 6 bases and J lost 7; bases outside the gene matches: 6. CDR3 residues: CASSTDRGLEQYF. Here the CDR3 DNA reads TGTGCCAGCAGCACCGACAGGGGGCTTGAGCAGTACTTC.

The CDR3, as DNA: TGCGCCAGCAGCCAAGATTATCCACAGGCTACCTACGAGCAGTACTTC. It specifies CASSQDYPQATYEQYF. The chain has TRBV4-3 and TRBJ2-7; D possibly corresponds to TRBD1 (5 bases). V was trimmed by 0 bases and J by 2 bases, leaving 14 bases between them. In germline, CDR1 is LGHNA, CDR2 YSLEER. This CDR3 is built from 16 residues.

The V gene is TRBV5-8, the J gene TRBJ1-3; D gene ambiguous. This CDR3 is 14 amino acids long. Germline assignment: CDR1 SGHTS and CDR2 YDEGEE. V was shortened by 5 bases and J by 0 bases, with 9 bases between the two germline ends. DNA of the CDR3: TGTGCCAGCAGGATAACAAACTCTGGAAACACCATATATTTT. Translated, it gives CASRITNSGNTIYF.

The V call is TRBV27, the J call TRBJ1-1; D gene uncertain. This CDR3 region has 14 residues. Germline V lookup: CDR1 MNHEY, CDR2 SMNVEV (reference sequence). V dropped 3 bases and J dropped 0 bases, with 8 bases sitting between them. CDR3: CASSFDVLNTEAFF. The CDR3 region has the DNA TGTGCCAGCAGTTTCGATGTTTTGAACACTGAAGCTTTCTTT.

The chain couples TRBV7-6 to TRBJ2-2; no firm D call. Germline CDR1 and CDR2: SGHVS and FNYEAQ. The CDR3 totals 15 residues. Between the trimmed V and J ends, which lost 1 base and 1 base, there was a span of 7 bases. CDR3 sequence reads: CASSLGTGNTGELFF. The CDR3 DNA sequence: TGTGCCAGCAGCTTAGGGACGGGGAACACCGGGGAGCTGTTTTTT.

The chain employs TRBV4-3 and TRBJ1-6; no clear D. The CDR3 totals 15 residues. The germline gives CDR1 LGHNA, CDR2 YSLEER. V was cut by 0 bases and J by 7 bases, with 10 bases left in between. The CDR3 spells CASSQDPGTNSPLHF. The CDR3 DNA sequence: TGCGCCAGCAGCCAAGATCCGGGAACCAATTCACCCCTCCACTTT.

The rearrangement uses TRBV7-2 and TRBJ2-3; 7 bases are a match to TRBD2. This CDR3 region has 15 residues. The V segment lost 4 bases and the J segment 2 bases; nucleotides outside the gene matches: 6. The V gene's germline CDR1 is SGHTA and CDR2 FQGNSA. CDR3 bases: TGTGCCAGCAGCTCACTAGCGCCCTACACAGATACGCAGTATTTT. Translating it yields CASSSLAPYTDTQYF.

The CDR3, as DNA: TGTGCCACCAGTGATTCAGGGGTTTCCTTTGAAAAACTGTTTTTT. This sequence encodes CATSDSGVSFEKLFF. The chain combines TRBV24-1 with TRBJ1-4; the D gene is possibly TRBD1 (6 bases). Trimming cost V 2 bases and J 7 bases, with 13 bases left between them. Germline CDR1 and CDR2: KGHDR and SFDVKD. The CDR3 sequence is 15 residues long.

This chain uses TRBV18 with TRBJ1-1, with TRBD1 matching 7 bases. The CDR3 is 16 amino acids. With V trimmed by 6 bases and J by 0 bases, 10 bases remained unmatched. CDR1 KGHSH and CDR2 LQKENI come from the germline V gene. The CDR3 protein is CASSPRQGKMNTEAFF. In nucleotides, the CDR3 is TGTGCCAGCTCGCCCCGACAGGGCAAAATGAACACTGAAGCTTTCTTT.

V is TRBV7-9 and J is TRBJ2-2; 8 nucleotides agree with TRBD1. Germline V CDR1 and CDR2: SEHNR, FQNEAQ (reference sequence). This CDR3 has 17 amino acids. V was clipped by 4 bases and J by 8 bases; unmatched bases: 15. The CDR3 bases are TGTGCCAGCAGCTCAAAGGGACAGGACCCGGGAAGGGGGGAGCTGTTTTTT. Its protein product is CASSSKGQDPGRGELFF.

The rearrangement uses TRBV4-1 and TRBJ1-1; D is unclear. Deletions cut 1 base from V and 1 base from J, with 7 bases between. The CDR3 covers 14 residues. Germline values: CDR1 MGHRA, CDR2 YSYEKL. Here the CDR3 reads CASSQGHTNTEAFF. CDR3 DNA sequence: TGCGCCAGCAGCCAAGGACATACGAACACTGAAGCTTTCTTT.

This clone was counted a single time. This rearrangement joins TRBV4-3 to TRBJ2-5; TRBD2 agrees at 9 bases. In germline, CDR1 is LGHNA, CDR2 YSLEER. The CDR3 has 16 residues. Germline trimming cut 0 bases from V and 1 base from J; bases unmatched to any gene: 3. The CDR3 region is CASSQERAGGQETQYF. The DNA for the CDR3 is TGCGCCAGCAGCCAAGAGCGAGCGGGGGGCCAAGAGACCCAGTACTTC.

The V gene is TRBV7-9, the J gene TRBJ1-2; 8 bases agree with TRBD1. The V segment lost 2 bases and the J segment 5 bases; nucleotides outside the gene matches: 1. Per the germline V gene, CDR1 is SEHNR and CDR2 is FQNEAQ (reference sequence). The CDR3 contains 13 residues. The CDR3 nucleotides are TGTGCCAGCAGCTTACAGGGGGCGTATGGCTACACCTTC. Amino acids: CASSLQGAYGYTF.

The chain joins TRBV10-2 to TRBJ2-1, with 10 bases fitting TRBD2. The CDR3 is made up of 15 amino acids. Germline values: CDR1 WSHSY, CDR2 SAAADI. The V gene end was trimmed by 2 bases and the J gene end by 4 bases; junction bases not matched to a gene: 2. DNA of the CDR3: TGCGCCAGCAGTGAGCCTAGCGGGGGATACAATGAGCAGTTCTTC. This sequence encodes CASSEPSGGYNEQFF.

The chain's CDR3 is CASQGPFSYEQYF. The CDR3 coding sequence is TGTGCCAGCCAGGGGCCCTTCTCCTACGAGCAGTACTTC. This chain joins TRBV28 and TRBJ2-7, with D possibly matching TRBD1 (6 bases). The CDR3 contains 13 residues. Trimming left V 8 bases short and J 0 bases short, with 11 bases between. Germline-derived CDR1 and CDR2 are MDHEN and SYDVKM. Looking up the rest from reference TRBV28 and TRBJ2-7 gives the full variable domain: DVKVTQSSRYLVKRTGEKVFLECVQDMDHENMFWYRQDPGLGLRLIYFSYDVKMKEKGDIPEGYSVSREKKERFSLILESASTNQTSMYLCASQGPFSYEQYFGPGTRLTVT.

This chain uses TRBV7-2 with TRBJ2-1, with D tentatively TRBD2 (5 bases). This CDR3 contains 15 residues. V was clipped by 5 bases and J by 0 bases, with 11 bases between them. CDR1 is SGHTA and CDR2 is FQGNSA in the germline V gene. CDR3 coding DNA: TGTGCCAGCAGCAAAAAAGGGAGCTCCTACAATGAGCAGTTCTTC. Amino acid sequence: CASSKKGSSYNEQFF.

The chain carries TRBV2 and TRBJ2-1; TRBD2 might be the D (7 bases). Germline V gives CDR1 SNHLY, CDR2 FYNNEI. V was cut by 8 bases and J by 5 bases, with 16 bases left in between. The CDR3 runs to 14 residues. The CDR3 coding sequence is TGTGCCAGCCGAAGGCAGGGGACTAACAATGAGCAGTTCTTC. Translated, it gives CASRRQGTNNEQFF.

The rearrangement links TRBV6-5 to TRBJ1-5; perhaps TRBD1 as D (6 bases). Germline assignment: CDR1 MNHEY and CDR2 SVGAGI. V was trimmed by 7 bases and J by 3 bases, leaving 16 bases between them. The CDR3 is made up of 15 amino acids. The CDR3 is CASTNGGAPNQPQHF. The CDR3, as DNA: TGTGCCAGCACAAACGGGGGGGCACCCAATCAGCCCCAGCATTTT.

This rearrangement joins TRBV3-1 (or the pseudogene TRBV3-2) to TRBJ1-6; tentative D call: TRBD1 (5 bases). The germline V gene encodes CDR1 LGHDT and CDR2 YNNKEL (reference sequence). This CDR3 has 15 amino acids. V lost 0 bases and J lost 8, with 11 bases in between. CDR3 coding DNA: TGTGCCAGCAGCCAAGATGGGGGATACGATTCACCCCTCCACTTT. Its protein is CASSQDGGYDSPLHF.

CDR3 sequence reads: CSVVEGTGGNTIYF. The CDR3 DNA follows: TGCAGCGTTGTAGAGGGGACCGGAGGAAACACCATATATTTT. The rearrangement links TRBV29-1 to TRBJ1-3; a weak D match, TRBD1 (5 bases). Deletions cut 4 bases from V and 4 bases from J, with 14 bases between. CDR3 length: 14 amino acids. Germline CDR1 is SQVTM and CDR2 is ANQGSEA. Complete variable domain (other parts from reference TRBV29-1 and TRBJ1-3): SAVISQKPSRDICQRGTSLTIQCQVDSQVTMMFWYRQQPGQSLTLIATANQGSEATYESGFVIDKFPISRPNLTFSTLTVSNMSPEDSSIYLCSVVEGTGGNTIYFGEGSWLTVV.

V and J are TRBV28 and TRBJ2-5; D is uncertain. V was cut by 4 bases and J by 2 bases, with 11 bases left in between. CDR1 and CDR2 from the germline V gene are MDHEN and SYDVKM. The CDR3 consists of 14 residues. The CDR3 region has the DNA TGTGCCAGCAGTTCTCCCCCGGGTCAAGAGACCCAGTACTTC. Its protein product is CASSSPPGQETQYF.

The rearrangement links TRBV5-1 to TRBJ1-2; TRBD1 is a possible D gene (6 bases). Germline values: CDR1 SGHRS, CDR2 YFSETQ. V lost 0 bases to trimming and J lost 5 bases, with 14 bases between them. The CDR3 is 15 amino acids. In nucleotides, the CDR3 is TGCGCCAGCAGCTTGGCGCCGGGACAAATTTATGGCTACACCTTC. Translated: CASSLAPGQIYGYTF.